Listed here are 18 T cell receptor beta chains from one sample, sequenced in a study of OX40 agonist ivuxolimab in advanced cancers. Produced via immunoSEQ multiplex PCR; TCRdb's table is partial and in-frame only. The data show about 19,000 clones, with approximately 77% seen just once and around 20% held by the top ten. The specimen was CD4+ or CD8+ T cells sorted from blood, collected in a trial of the OX40 agonist ivuxolimab. The source is an adult with an advanced solid tumor such as melanoma, head and neck, liver or kidney cancer.

This rearrangement joins TRBV23-1 to TRBJ2-7, with a possible D match to TRBD1 (5 bases). TRBV23-1 is designated an ORF whose function remains uncertain. V was trimmed by 1 base and J by 3 bases, leaving 16 bases between them. The CDR3 runs 16 residues. This CDR3 is CASSQCPRTPDYEQYF. DNA of the CDR3: TGCGCCAGCAGTCAATGTCCCCGGACACCGGACTACGAGCAGTACTTC.

This clone was seen a single time. For the CDR3, the DNA is TGTGCCAGCAGTTTTGGGTGGGGGCCAGATACGCAGTATTTT. Protein sequence: CASSFGWGPDTQYF. The V gene is TRBV2, the J gene TRBJ2-3; D perhaps matches TRBD1 (6 bases). The germline CDR1 and CDR2 sequences are SNHLY and FYNNEI. V lost 5 bases, J lost 4 bases, and 13 bases lay in between. CDR3 length: 14 amino acids.

The chain employs TRBV19 and TRBJ2-7, with 7 bases that match TRBD1. Trimming at V came to 1 base and at J to 3 bases, leaving 6 bases not matched to a gene. Looked up from germline, CDR1 is LNHDA and CDR2 is SQIVND (reference sequence). The CDR3 loop spans 15 amino acids. CDR3 residues: CASSIGQGEVYEQYF. CDR3 DNA: TGTGCCAGTAGTATAGGGCAGGGGGAAGTCTACGAGCAGTACTTC.

V and J are TRBV7-2 and TRBJ2-7; possibly TRBD2 for D (7 bases). The CDR3 sequence is 15 residues long. Germline values: CDR1 SGHTA, CDR2 FQGNSA. V was pared by 5 bases and J by 2 bases, with 16 bases between. CDR3 in DNA: TGTGCCAGCAGCCCCACGGGGGGCCAGACCTACGAGCAGTACTTC. Protein sequence: CASSPTGGQTYEQYF.

This chain links TRBV6-5 with TRBJ2-7, with D possibly TRBD1 on 6 matching bases. V lost 7 bases and J 7 bases, leaving 23 bases between the germline ends. Germline CDR1 MNHEY, CDR2 SVGAGI. This CDR3 is 15 amino acids long. The DNA of the CDR3 is TGTGCCAGCACCTACCAATCTCAGGGGACGGGTGAGCAGTACTTC. As protein: CASTYQSQGTGEQYF.

This chain joins TRBV7-2 and TRBJ1-2; D gene uncertain. This CDR3 is 13 amino acids long. CDR1 and CDR2 from the germline V gene are SGHTA and FQGNSA. V dropped 5 bases and J dropped 7 bases, with 14 bases sitting between them. The CDR3 loop is CASSDPGLSGYTF. The CDR3 coding sequence is TGTGCCAGCAGCGATCCGGGGTTGTCTGGCTACACCTTC.

The gene calls are TRBV5-6 and TRBJ1-3; 10 nucleotides agree with TRBD1. Trimming at V came to 0 bases and at J to 7 bases, leaving 1 base not matched to a gene. The CDR3 loop spans 14 amino acids. Germline CDR1 reads SGHDT; CDR2 reads YYEEEE. The CDR3 bases are TGTGCCAGCAGCTTGGAGACAGGGGGCAACACCATATATTTT. Translated, it gives CASSLETGGNTIYF.

V gene TRBV28 combines with J gene TRBJ2-3; possibly TRBD1 or TRBD2 for D (5 bases each). The V and J ends lost 6 bases and 0 bases respectively, with 16 bases between them. The germline CDR1 and CDR2 sequences are MDHEN and SYDVKM. There are 16 residues in the CDR3. CDR3 DNA sequence: TGTGCCAGCAGCAACCCCGGGGCCCAAAGCACAGATACGCAGTATTTT. It codes for CASSNPGAQSTDTQYF.

In this sample, this clone turned up a few times. The chain has TRBV4-3 and TRBJ2-3, with 12 bases that match TRBD2. The CDR3 length is 16 residues. Germline V CDR1 and CDR2: LGHNA, YSLEER. Unmatched junction bases numbered 1, after V lost 0 bases and J lost 3 bases. CDR3 sequence (DNA): TGCGCCAGCAGCCAAGAACTAGCGGGAGGTACAGATACGCAGTATTTT. Amino acid sequence: CASSQELAGGTDTQYF.

This rearrangement joins TRBV6-1 to TRBJ2-7; D may be TRBD1 or TRBD2 (5 bases each). Trimming took 5 bases from V and 5 from J, leaving 19 bases between them. Germline lookup yields CDR1 MNHNS and CDR2 SASEGT. The CDR3 contains 15 residues. For the CDR3, the DNA is TGTGCCAGCAGTAGCCGGGGCGACTTGGGGAACGAGCAGTACTTC. It yields the protein CASSSRGDLGNEQYF.

The chain carries TRBV7-8 and TRBJ2-1; the D is unclear. Germline CDR1 SGHVS, CDR2 FQNEAQ. V dropped 4 bases and J dropped 7 bases, with 17 bases sitting between them. CDR3 length equals 15 residues. As DNA, the CDR3 is TGTGCCAGCAGCTCGCGTGCGGCAGGCCCTAATGAGCAGTTCTTC. Protein product: CASSSRAAGPNEQFF.

The V and J genes are TRBV11-1 and TRBJ2-3; the match to TRBD1 covers 11 bases. With V trimmed by 4 bases and J by 4 bases, 7 bases remained unmatched. This CDR3 comprises 16 residues. Germline CDR1 is SGHAT and CDR2 is FQDESV (reference sequence). CDR3 sequence reads: CASSYRTGGRADTQYF. Written as DNA, the CDR3 is TGTGCCAGCAGCTACAGGACAGGGGGCAGAGCAGATACGCAGTATTTT. Using reference TRBV11-1 and TRBJ2-3 for the parts outside the CDR3, the full variable domain is EAEVAQSPRYKITEKSQAVAFWCDPISGHATLYWYRQILGQGPELLVQFQDESVVDDSQLPKDRFSAERLKGVDSTLKIQPAELGDSAMYLCASSYRTGGRADTQYFGPGTRLTVL.

J is TRBJ1-1 and V is TRBV19, with D uncertain. Germline V gene sequence: CDR1 LNHDA, CDR2 SQIVND (reference sequence). The CDR3 totals 13 residues. The V and J ends lost 4 bases and 8 bases respectively, with 14 bases between them. Here the CDR3 DNA reads TGTGCCAGTAGTAAGGGCACACCGGGGGAAGCTTTCTTT. This codes for CASSKGTPGEAFF.

This rearrangement joins TRBV4-1 to TRBJ1-5; 7 bases fit TRBD1. This CDR3 has 14 amino acids. The V segment lost 0 bases and the J segment 4 bases; nucleotides outside the gene matches: 0. Germline V lookup: CDR1 MGHRA, CDR2 YSYEKL. The CDR3, as DNA: TGCGCCAGCAGCCAAGACAGGGGGAATCAGCCCCAGCATTTT. Its protein is CASSQDRGNQPQHF.

This rearrangement joins TRBV4-3 to TRBJ1-2, with TRBD1 as a possible D gene (5 bases). Germline V gene data show CDR1 as LGHNA and CDR2 as YSLEER. The CDR3 runs to 17 residues. V dropped 1 base and J dropped 0 bases, with 15 bases sitting between them. The CDR3 is CASSQGSGTQTNYGYTF. Here the CDR3 DNA reads TGCGCCAGCAGCCAAGGTTCCGGGACTCAAACTAACTATGGCTACACCTTC.

The chain employs TRBV4-3 and TRBJ2-1, with D hard to call. The germline gives CDR1 LGHNA, CDR2 YSLEER. The germline V and J ends were trimmed by 4 bases and 7 bases, with 14 bases remaining between them. The CDR3 is made up of 14 amino acids. In nucleotides, the CDR3 is TGCGCCAGCAGCCCCTCCCTGCCATTTAATGAGCAGTTCTTC. This translates into CASSPSLPFNEQFF.

The chain joins TRBV11-2 to TRBJ1-1; 8 nucleotides align to TRBD1. CDR1 SGHAT and CDR2 FQNNGV come from the germline V gene. This CDR3 region has 15 residues. V gave up 2 bases and J gave up 4 bases; unmatched junction bases: 6. The CDR3 bases are TGTGCCAGCAGCTTACCTCGACAGGGGAGCACTGAAGCTTTCTTT. This encodes CASSLPRQGSTEAFF.

The rearrangement joins TRBV28 to TRBJ2-1, with D possibly being TRBD1 or TRBD2 (5 bases each). Trimming took 1 base from V and 7 from J, leaving 14 bases between them. CDR3 length: 15 residues. Germline assignment: CDR1 MDHEN and CDR2 SYDVKM. The CDR3 protein is CASSLLGLAGNEQFF. Here the CDR3 DNA reads TGTGCCAGCAGTTTATTGGGGCTAGCTGGAAATGAGCAGTTCTTC.